The clone carrying this T cell receptor (beta chain) was counted at least ten times. The antigen is undetermined. Germline V lookup: CDR1 LGHNT, CDR2 FRNRAP. The V and J ends lost 5 bases and 4 bases, in that order; junction bases with no gene match: 6. This CDR3 spans 16 amino acids. The sample is drawn from a study of post-analysis software for immune sequencing data. Points from the study as a whole: TRBV5-6, TRBV5-1 and TRBV20-1 belonged to a set of roughly five TRBV segments that were more frequent in patients than controls.

Unique molecular identifiers featured in each of the TCR beta cDNA libraries. Each CDR3 protein is one row after TCRdb ran MiXCR on the PCR reads. There are 350,000 to 450,000 distinct CDR3 sequences in the sample; about 39% occur only once, and around 8% lies in the top ten. The rearrangement joins TRBV12-5 to TRBJ2-3; 13 bases map to TRBD2. The sample was blood. This receptor was taken from a girl aged 2 to 9 with multiple sclerosis. CDR3 loop: CASGLGLAGDSDTQYF. The CDR3 region has the DNA TGTGCTAGTGGTCTAGGACTAGCGGGGGACTCAGATACGCAGTATTTT.